The 30 T cell receptor beta chains presented below share a single source sample, sequenced in a study of T cells in Graves' hyperthyroidism and ophthalmopathy. TCR beta CDR3 regions were amplified from RNA transcripts. The HTBI set primed first-round TCR CDR3 RT-PCR. Via MiXCR, TCRdb re-called the multiplex PCR reads, giving one row per CDR3 protein. This table has approximately 640,000 distinct CDR3 sequences, 17% appearing once. Sequencing was done on a sample of blood. Receptors were obtained from a man aged 50 to 60 with Graves' hyperthyroidism.

This clonotype was counted ten times or more. The J gene is TRBJ2-5, the V gene TRBV13, with D hard to call. This CDR3 contains 14 residues. Germline-derived CDR1 and CDR2 are PRHDT and FYEKMQ (reference sequence). V was cut by 3 bases and J by 3 bases, with 11 bases left in between. The CDR3 coding sequence is TGTGCCAGCAGCTTCAGGTATAGGGAAGAGACCCAGTACTTC. It is translated as CASSFRYREETQYF.

V is TRBV5-4 and J is TRBJ2-4; 8 bases line up with TRBD2. The CDR3 loop spans 16 amino acids. J was trimmed by 1 base and V by 0 bases; bases with no gene match: 3. Germline V gene sequence: CDR1 SGHNT, CDR2 YYREEE (reference sequence). For the CDR3, the DNA is TGTGCCAGCAGCTTGGCAGCGGGAGCGGCCAAAAACATTCAGTACTTC. This gives the protein CASSLAAGAAKNIQYF.

The V call is TRBV28, the J call TRBJ2-7; 10 bases agree with TRBD1. This CDR3 is built from 14 residues. The trim removed 11 bases at V and 3 bases at J, leaving 10 bases unmatched. In germline, CDR1 is MDHEN, CDR2 SYDVKM. CDR3 coding DNA: TGTGCCGGGGCGGAAGGGACAGGGGTCTACGAGCAGTACTTC. Translation gives CAGAEGTGVYEQYF.

This clonotype was observed a handful of times. The genes are TRBV19 and TRBJ2-4; a weak D match, TRBD2 (6 bases). V lost 6 bases, J lost 6 bases, and 12 bases lay in between. Germline lookup yields CDR1 LNHDA and CDR2 SQIVND (reference sequence). There are 13 residues in the CDR3. This chain's CDR3 is CASRSRGGNIQYF. CDR3 coding DNA: TGTGCCAGTAGATCCCGGGGAGGAAACATTCAGTACTTC.

The chain couples TRBV7-9 to TRBJ1-1, with 9 nucleotides matching TRBD1. Germline trimming cut 2 bases from V and 5 bases from J; bases unmatched to any gene: 6. The CDR3 length is 15 residues. Germline V gene lookup returns CDR1 SEHNR and CDR2 FQNEAQ (reference sequence). The CDR3 spells CASSLSQGAWTEAFF. For the CDR3, the DNA is TGTGCCAGCAGCTTATCACAGGGGGCTTGGACTGAAGCTTTCTTT.

The gene calls are TRBV19 and TRBJ1-4; D uncertain. CDR1 is LNHDA, CDR2 SQIVND, per germline (reference sequence). V was clipped by 5 bases and J by 4 bases, with 11 bases between them. The CDR3 covers 14 residues. As DNA, the CDR3 is TGTGCCAGTAGTTTGGGGATCCTTAATGAAAAACTGTTTTTT. This codes for CASSLGILNEKLFF.

The chain is built from TRBV19 and TRBJ2-7; 9 bases fit TRBD2. V was pared by 2 bases and J by 2 bases, with 1 base of the junction left unmatched. The CDR3 sequence is 14 residues long. Germline V gene lookup returns CDR1 LNHDA and CDR2 SQIVND (reference sequence). CDR3 residues: CASSILAGTYEQYF. The DNA of the CDR3 is TGTGCCAGTAGTATACTAGCGGGAACCTACGAGCAGTACTTC.

The chain carries TRBV10-1 and TRBJ1-1; D gene uncertain. Trimming left V 7 bases short and J 4 bases short, with 13 bases between. Germline V gene sequence: CDR1 WNHNN, CDR2 SYGVQD (reference sequence). The CDR3 consists of 13 residues. The DNA of the CDR3 is TGCGCCAGCACCCTCGACATGCTCACTGAAGCTTTCTTT. It is translated as CASTLDMLTEAFF.

This clonotype has ten or more counts. V is TRBV7-8 and J is TRBJ2-1, with TRBD2 matching over 7 bases. V gave up 2 bases and J gave up 0 bases; unmatched junction bases: 10. From germline, CDR1 is SGHVS and CDR2 FQNEAQ. The CDR3 length is 18 residues. The chain's CDR3 is CASSLNEASGGSYNEQFF. For the CDR3, the DNA is TGTGCCAGCAGCTTAAACGAGGCTAGCGGTGGCTCCTACAATGAGCAGTTCTTC.

This clonotype was counted ten times or more. This chain connects TRBV2 to TRBJ2-2, with 9 bases lining up with TRBD2. This CDR3 has 17 amino acids. Germline values: CDR1 SNHLY, CDR2 FYNNEI. V dropped 7 bases and J dropped 2; count of bases not matched to a gene: 11. CDR3 loop: CASIRGRGLANTGELFF. The DNA for the CDR3 is TGTGCCAGCATCCGCGGGAGGGGACTAGCTAACACCGGGGAGCTGTTTTTT.

This clonotype was detected only a few times. This chain links TRBV6-1 with TRBJ2-7, with 7 bases lining up with TRBD1. V dropped 6 bases and J dropped 5; count of bases not matched to a gene: 10. The CDR3 is 14 residues long. Germline assignment: CDR1 MNHNS and CDR2 SASEGT. CDR3 sequence reads: CASRTTGVNNEQYF. CDR3 DNA: TGTGCCAGCAGAACAACAGGGGTAAACAACGAGCAGTACTTC.

This chain joins TRBV28 and TRBJ2-3, with 9 nucleotides matching TRBD1. The ends lost 7 bases at V and 1 base at J; junction bases unmatched: 3. The CDR3 sequence is 14 residues long. Germline loops: CDR1 MDHEN, CDR2 SYDVKM. For the CDR3, the DNA is TGTGCCAGCAAAAGGACAGGGGGCACAGATACGCAGTATTTT. It codes for CASKRTGGTDTQYF.

The rearrangement links TRBV7-9 to TRBJ2-3; D is possibly TRBD1 or TRBD2 (5 bases each). V lost 6 bases and J 1 base, leaving 14 bases between the germline ends. This CDR3 comprises 15 residues. Germline-derived CDR1 and CDR2 are SEHNR and FQNEAQ (reference sequence). The CDR3 reads CASSGRDGRTDTQYF. The CDR3 region has the DNA TGTGCCAGCAGTGGAAGGGACGGACGCACAGATACGCAGTATTTT.

The gene calls are TRBV30 and TRBJ1-2; TRBD1 is a possible D gene (5 bases). CDR1 and CDR2 (germline): GTSNPN, SVGIG (reference sequence). There are 14 residues in the CDR3. The V gene lost 2 bases and the J gene lost 8 bases, with 18 bases spanning the gap. CDR3 in amino acids: CAWSRDSALDGYTF. In nucleotides, the CDR3 is TGTGCCTGGAGTAGAGACAGTGCCCTCGACGGCTACACCTTC.

In its sample, this clonotype was seen a few times. This chain uses TRBV6-1 with TRBJ1-2; D gene unclear. The CDR3 spans 14 residues. CDR1 and CDR2 (germline): MNHNS, SASEGT. The V and J ends lost 6 bases and 0 bases respectively, with 11 bases between them. CDR3 loop: CASRRGSTNYGYTF. The CDR3 region has the DNA TGTGCCAGCAGACGTGGGAGCACTAACTATGGCTACACCTTC.

This clonotype occurred a few times. The rearrangement links TRBV2 to TRBJ2-3; 7 positions match TRBD1. The CDR3 has 15 amino acids. Germline V gives CDR1 SNHLY, CDR2 FYNNEI. Germline trimming cut 6 bases from V and 4 bases from J; bases unmatched to any gene: 10. The CDR3: CASSGTDSVADTQYF. The CDR3 nucleotides read TGTGCCAGCAGCGGGACAGACTCGGTAGCAGATACGCAGTATTTT.

Many counts were recorded for this clonotype. V is TRBV27 and J is TRBJ1-1; D unresolved. The germline gives CDR1 MNHEY, CDR2 SMNVEV (reference sequence). V lost 3 bases and J lost 4, with 9 bases in between. The CDR3 is 13 residues long. The CDR3 spells CASSFVGRTEAFF. The CDR3 DNA is TGTGCCAGCAGTTTTGTAGGGCGCACTGAAGCTTTCTTT.

This clonotype has only a few counts. The genes are TRBV29-1 and TRBJ1-2; unclear D gene. CDR3 length: 12 amino acids. Trimming took off 3 bases at V and 4 bases at J, with 9 bases between the two ends. Germline CDR1 reads SQVTM; CDR2 reads ANQGSEA. The CDR3 coding sequence is TGCAGCGTTGATGTACAGCTCTATGGCTACACCTTC. Translation: CSVDVQLYGYTF.

The chain links TRBV27 to TRBJ2-3; 14 nucleotides align to TRBD2. The CDR3 is 17 amino acids. V dropped 5 bases and J dropped 2; count of bases not matched to a gene: 6. Per germline, CDR1 MNHEY and CDR2 SMNVEV (reference sequence). CDR3 residues: CASSLGTSGSHTDTQYF. The DNA of the CDR3 is TGTGCCAGCAGTCTCGGGACTAGCGGGAGTCACACAGATACGCAGTATTTT.

This clonotype occurred a few times. This rearrangement joins TRBV9 to TRBJ1-6; D is undetermined. The ends were cut back, 0 bases at V and 8 bases at J, with 9 bases in the middle. This CDR3 has 14 amino acids. In germline, CDR1 is SGDLS, CDR2 YYNGEE. For the CDR3, the DNA is TGTGCCAGCAGCGTAGCTTCGGTTGATTCACCCCTCCACTTT. Its translation is CASSVASVDSPLHF.

This clonotype was observed a handful of times. This CDR3 is CASSSLGLDPYNEQFF. DNA for the CDR3: TGTGCCAGCAGTTCCCTCGGACTAGACCCCTACAATGAGCAGTTCTTC. The chain joins TRBV28 to TRBJ2-1; 7 bases line up with TRBD2. The CDR3 is 16 residues long. The trim removed 4 bases at V and 2 bases at J, leaving 8 bases unmatched. Looked up from germline, CDR1 is MDHEN and CDR2 is SYDVKM.

The chain recombines TRBV4-2 with TRBJ2-3; D is perhaps TRBD1 (5 bases). V gave up 0 bases and J gave up 2 bases, with 15 bases separating them. Germline lookup yields CDR1 LGHNA and CDR2 YNFKEQ. CDR3 size: 17 residues. CDR3 nucleotide sequence: TGTGCCAGCAGCCAAGAGAGAAGACAGAAGTACACAGATACGCAGTATTTT. Protein: CASSQERRQKYTDTQYF.

This clonotype was counted many times. V and J are TRBV30 and TRBJ2-3; D is possibly TRBD1 or TRBD2 (6 bases each). Germline CDR1 reads GTSNPN; CDR2 reads SVGIG (reference sequence). Deletions cut 0 bases from V and 3 bases from J, with 13 bases between. The CDR3 is 15 residues long. CDR3 protein: CAWSVGGRRTDTQYF. The CDR3 DNA follows: TGTGCCTGGAGTGTGGGGGGCAGGAGAACAGATACGCAGTATTTT.

This clonotype has a handful of counts. CDR3 DNA sequence: TGTGCCAGCAGTCTCCCGTCCGGGACAGCAAACAATGAGCAGTTCTTC. Translated, it gives CASSLPSGTANNEQFF. This rearrangement joins TRBV3-1 to TRBJ2-1, with 7 bases aligning to TRBD1. The CDR3 is 16 residues long. V shed 6 bases, J shed 5 bases, and the junction held 13 bases outside the gene matches. Germline V gene sequence: CDR1 LGHDT, CDR2 YNNKEL (reference sequence).

This clonotype showed up just a few times. The chain joins TRBV20-1 to TRBJ2-5, with D tentatively TRBD2 (5 bases). From germline, CDR1 is DFQATT and CDR2 SNEGSKA (reference sequence). Trimming stripped 5 bases from V and 5 bases from J, with 18 bases between. The CDR3 length is 14 residues. CDR3 in DNA: TGCAGTGCTGCAGCAGGTGGAGGTTCGGAGACCCAGTACTTC. It encodes CSAAAGGGSETQYF.

This clonotype appeared many times. The chain uses TRBV30 and TRBJ1-3; D unresolved. This CDR3 has 15 amino acids. The ends were cut back, 1 base at V and 0 bases at J, with 10 bases in the middle. Germline V gene lookup returns CDR1 GTSNPN and CDR2 SVGIG (reference sequence). In nucleotides, the CDR3 is TGTGCCTGGAGTGAAGGGCAGGCCTCTGGAAACACCATATATTTT. Translating gives CAWSEGQASGNTIYF. Drawing the rest from reference TRBV30 and TRBJ1-3, the complete variable domain is SQTIHQWPATLVQPVGSPLSLECTVEGTSNPNLYWYRQAAGRGLQLLFYSVGIGQISSEVPQNLSASRPQDRQFILSSKKLLLSDSGFYLCAWSEGQASGNTIYFGEGSWLTVV.

The chain is built from TRBV30 and TRBJ2-6; D not resolved. The CDR3 contains 14 residues. CDR1 and CDR2 from the germline V gene are GTSNPN and SVGIG (reference sequence). V lost 5 bases, J lost 3 bases, and 11 bases lay in between. For the CDR3, the DNA is TGTGCCTGGTACAGAAACTTTGGGGCCAACGTCCTGACTTTC. It translates to CAWYRNFGANVLTF.

The rearrangement joins TRBV20-1 to TRBJ2-7, with D maybe TRBD2 (5 bases). The V and J ends lost 0 bases and 0 bases respectively, with 15 bases between them. CDR3 length equals 16 residues. The germline V gene encodes CDR1 DFQATT and CDR2 SNEGSKA (reference sequence). The CDR3 protein is CSARDRGPAGSYEQYF. DNA of the CDR3: TGCAGTGCTAGAGATCGAGGCCCGGCGGGCTCCTACGAGCAGTACTTC.

A remark on this clonotype: This may stem from a read error, because a much larger clone lies one nucleotide away. This CDR3 is CASPPRGRQPQHF. CDR3 coding DNA: TGTGCCAGCCCACCCCGGGGGCGTCAGCCCCAGCATTTT. The gene calls are TRBV18 and TRBJ1-5; tentatively, D is TRBD1 (6 bases). CDR1 KGHSH and CDR2 LQKENI come from the germline V gene. The CDR3 has 13 amino acids.

The J gene is TRBJ2-3, the V gene TRBV6-2 or TRBV6-3; D is possibly TRBD2 (5 bases). Germline lookup yields CDR1 MNHEY and CDR2 SVGEGT. V was trimmed by 0 bases and J by 1 base, leaving 11 bases between them. The CDR3 length is 16 residues. The DNA for the CDR3 is TGTGCCAGCAGTTACTCCGGGGTTAGAGGCACAGATACGCAGTATTTT. Translating gives CASSYSGVRGTDTQYF.